One sample yielded the 19 T cell receptor beta chains listed below, sequenced in a study of cytomegalovirus exposure and HLA in healthy donors. The repertoire was sequenced with immunoSEQ multiplex PCR; TCRdb's copy has only in-frame clones and lacks some. The sample holds tens of thousands of clones, approximately 96% seen once. The specimen sequenced was PBMCs. The receptors derive from a man aged 30-40 years in good health and CMV-seropositive.

This chain joins TRBV29-1 and TRBJ2-6, with TRBD1 as a possible D gene (6 bases). The V gene's germline CDR1 is SQVTM and CDR2 ANQGSEA. V was pared by 3 bases and J by 0 bases, with 18 bases between. The CDR3 has 18 residues. This CDR3 is CSVEPGATSSSGANVLTF. The CDR3 nucleotides are TGCAGCGTTGAGCCAGGGGCGACTTCTTCCTCTGGGGCCAACGTCCTGACTTTC.

The V gene is TRBV6-1, the J gene TRBJ2-1, with TRBD2 identical over 11 bases. Trimming took 6 bases from V and 2 from J; bases not matched to a gene: 3. The CDR3 covers 15 residues. CDR1 is MNHNS and CDR2 is SASEGT in the germline V gene. CDR3 sequence (DNA): TGTGCCAGCAGATTGACTAGCGGGACCTACAATGAGCAGTTCTTC. It encodes CASRLTSGTYNEQFF.

The J gene is TRBJ2-7, the V gene TRBV5-1, with 14 bases fitting TRBD2. CDR3 length equals 19 residues. The ends lost 3 bases at V and 0 bases at J; junction bases unmatched: 11. The germline CDR1 and CDR2 sequences are SGHRS and YFSETQ. In DNA form, the CDR3 reads TGCGCCAGCAGCTACCGGACCGGGACTAGCGGGGGCAGCTCCTACGAGCAGTACTTC. Protein: CASSYRTGTSGGSSYEQYF.

This chain connects TRBV19 to TRBJ1-2; D possibly corresponds to TRBD1 (6 bases). The CDR3 totals 14 residues. Trimming took off 0 bases at V and 8 bases at J, with 13 bases between the two ends. Per germline, CDR1 LNHDA and CDR2 SQIVND (reference sequence). The CDR3 spells CASSIEGARRGYTF. The CDR3 DNA is TGTGCCAGTAGTATAGAGGGGGCGAGGCGCGGCTACACCTTC.

CDR3 sequence (DNA): TGTGCCAGCAGTGTGACAGGGGCGAACATTCAGTACTTC. As protein: CASSVTGANIQYF. The rearrangement joins TRBV25-1 to TRBJ2-4; 8 positions match TRBD1. The CDR3 sequence is 13 residues long. Germline lookup yields CDR1 MGHDK and CDR2 SYGVNS. The trim removed 4 bases at V and 7 bases at J, leaving 3 bases unmatched. Variable domain in full (rest from reference TRBV25-1 and TRBJ2-4): EADIYQTPRYLVIGTGKKITLECSQTMGHDKMYWYQQDPGMELHLIHYSYGVNSTEKGDLSSESTVSRIRTEHFPLTLESARPSHTSQYLCASSVTGANIQYFGAGTRLSVL.

This chain connects TRBV4-2 to TRBJ1-2; tentative D call: TRBD1 (5 bases). Germline V gene sequence: CDR1 LGHNA, CDR2 YNFKEQ. Deletions cut 4 bases from V and 4 bases from J, with 28 bases between. The CDR3 has 19 amino acids. CDR3 in amino acids: CASSRWGPNRAELLYGYTF. The CDR3 DNA sequence: TGTGCCAGCAGCCGTTGGGGCCCAAACCGGGCGGAATTACTCTATGGCTACACCTTC.

V and J are TRBV4-2 and TRBJ2-2; TRBD1 is a possible D gene (5 bases). The V and J ends lost 4 bases and 7 bases respectively, with 13 bases between them. In germline, CDR1 is LGHNA, CDR2 YNFKEQ. CDR3 length: 14 amino acids. The CDR3, as DNA: TGTGCCAGCAGCCCAGGGCCTCAGGACGGGGAGCTGTTTTTT. Translating gives CASSPGPQDGELFF.

Only a few counts were recorded for this clone. The chain uses TRBV6-1 and TRBJ1-2, with unresolved D. The germline V gene encodes CDR1 MNHNS and CDR2 SASEGT. The CDR3 consists of 16 residues. Trimming took off 1 base at V and 0 bases at J, with 12 bases between the two ends. For the CDR3, the DNA is TGTGCCAGCAGTGAAGACGTATGGGCAGCTAACTATGGCTACACCTTC. Amino acid sequence: CASSEDVWAANYGYTF.

This chain uses TRBV7-9 with TRBJ2-6; 7 bases are shared with TRBD2. The CDR3 runs to 19 residues. Germline-derived CDR1 and CDR2 are SEHNR and FQNEAQ (reference sequence). The V and J ends lost 1 base and 1 base, in that order; junction bases with no gene match: 10. CDR3 sequence reads: CASSLGVGGSQSGANVLTF. The CDR3 bases are TGTGCCAGCAGCTTAGGGGTGGGCGGGAGCCAGTCTGGGGCCAACGTCCTGACTTTC.

This chain uses TRBV2 with TRBJ2-3; tentative D call: TRBD2 (7 bases). The V end lost 6 bases, the J end lost 4 bases, and 17 bases lay between the germline ends. CDR1 is SNHLY and CDR2 is FYNNEI in the germline V gene. The CDR3 is 15 amino acids. This chain's CDR3 is CASRAGGGPADTQYF. CDR3 nucleotide sequence: TGTGCCAGCAGGGCTGGGGGGGGGCCGGCAGATACGCAGTATTTT.

In its sample, this clone was seen once. The V call is TRBV4-1, the J call TRBJ2-4, with 7 bases that match TRBD2. The germline gives CDR1 MGHRA, CDR2 YSYEKL. V lost 2 bases, J lost 8 bases, and 6 bases stayed unmatched. This CDR3 comprises 14 residues. In DNA, the CDR3 is TGCGCCAGCAGCCAAACCATTCGGGGGGACATTCAGTACTTC. Translation gives CASSQTIRGDIQYF.

V usage is TRBV6-1 and J usage is TRBJ2-7; 11 bases are shared with TRBD2. The CDR3 sequence is 16 residues long. The V and J ends lost 1 base and 3 bases, in that order; junction bases with no gene match: 5. CDR1 is MNHNS and CDR2 is SASEGT in the germline V gene. The CDR3 protein is CASSEVLTSGSYEQYF. CDR3 in DNA: TGTGCCAGCAGTGAAGTCCTTACTAGCGGGAGCTACGAGCAGTACTTC.

V gene TRBV6-6 combines with J gene TRBJ1-2, with D perhaps matching TRBD1 (6 bases). V lost 7 bases and J lost 5, with 17 bases in between. Germline CDR1 is MNHNY and CDR2 is SVGAGI (reference sequence). The CDR3 is 14 residues long. The DNA of the CDR3 is TGTGCCAGCACTACAGTTGGGGGCGCTTATGGCTACACCTTC. It codes for CASTTVGGAYGYTF.

The CDR3 bases are TGTGCCAGCAGCTTCGGCGAGGCAGATACGCAGTATTTT. It yields the protein CASSFGEADTQYF. The chain joins TRBV7-2 to TRBJ2-3, with D uncertain. Germline CDR1 and CDR2: SGHTA and FQGNSA. V lost 3 bases and J lost 4, with 8 bases in between. This CDR3 contains 13 residues.

V gene TRBV5-1 combines with J gene TRBJ2-7; D is ambiguous. Germline CDR1 and CDR2: SGHRS and YFSETQ. The CDR3 has 14 residues. Trimming took off 4 bases at V and 0 bases at J, with 11 bases between the two ends. This CDR3 reads CASSPLGHSYEQYF. The DNA for the CDR3 is TGCGCCAGCAGCCCCCTGGGCCACTCCTACGAGCAGTACTTC.

The genes are TRBV4-1 and TRBJ1-2; 10 positions match TRBD1. The length of the CDR3 is 17 residues. The V gene's germline CDR1 is MGHRA and CDR2 YSYEKL. Losses at the gene ends were 5 bases for V and 8 bases for J; bases not matched to a gene: 17. CDR3 sequence (DNA): TGCGCCAGCAGCTCCTCCGGGACAGGGGCCGCCATAGGGGGCTACACCTTC. Protein sequence: CASSSSGTGAAIGGYTF.

The chain links TRBV28 to TRBJ1-5; 7 bases align to TRBD1. Trimming cost V 9 bases and J 5 bases; bases outside gene matches: 13. This CDR3 has 15 residues. Germline V gene lookup returns CDR1 MDHEN and CDR2 SYDVKM. The CDR3, as DNA: TGTGCCAGTAACAGGGGCTCCCTCCTTGATCAGCCCCAGCATTTT. Translating gives CASNRGSLLDQPQHF.

The V call is TRBV5-1, the J call TRBJ2-7; the match to TRBD1 covers 8 bases. After removal of 4 bases from V and 1 base from J, the junction contained 7 bases not matched to a gene. CDR1 and CDR2 (germline): SGHRS, YFSETQ. CDR3 length: 15 residues. The CDR3 DNA follows: TGCGCCAGCAGCAGCTGGACAGGGAGGTCCTACGAGCAGTACTTC. This translates into CASSSWTGRSYEQYF.

The chain has TRBV28 and TRBJ1-2; no clear D gene. V was cut by 6 bases and J by 3 bases, with 8 bases left in between. The CDR3 has 12 amino acids. CDR1 is MDHEN, CDR2 SYDVKM, per germline. CDR3 sequence reads: CASSPADYGYTF. In DNA form, the CDR3 reads TGTGCCAGCAGCCCCGCGGACTATGGCTACACCTTC.